Below, one TCR beta chain is given with its context. The assay was immunoSEQ multiplex PCR, and TCRdb's table has in-frame clones only and misses some. The table has fewer than 100,000 clones, 81% seen once; the top ten hold around 2.6%. The sample belongs to a study of PD-1 blockade in mismatch repair-deficient tumors. The CDR3 totals 14 residues. The ends were cut back, 2 bases at V and 4 bases at J, with 11 bases in the middle. Germline-derived CDR1 and CDR2 are SGHTA and FQGNSA. TCRs were sequenced from three patients responding to pembrolizumab. This chain joins TRBV7-2 and TRBJ1-1, with D unclear. The source material was peripheral blood, sampled 12 weeks after starting pembrolizumab. This TCR was recovered from an adult with mismatch repair-deficient cancer. The CDR3 DNA reads TGTGCCAGCAGCTTAAAGTGGGAGGGCACTGAAGCTTTCTTT. The encoded protein is CASSLKWEGTEAFF.